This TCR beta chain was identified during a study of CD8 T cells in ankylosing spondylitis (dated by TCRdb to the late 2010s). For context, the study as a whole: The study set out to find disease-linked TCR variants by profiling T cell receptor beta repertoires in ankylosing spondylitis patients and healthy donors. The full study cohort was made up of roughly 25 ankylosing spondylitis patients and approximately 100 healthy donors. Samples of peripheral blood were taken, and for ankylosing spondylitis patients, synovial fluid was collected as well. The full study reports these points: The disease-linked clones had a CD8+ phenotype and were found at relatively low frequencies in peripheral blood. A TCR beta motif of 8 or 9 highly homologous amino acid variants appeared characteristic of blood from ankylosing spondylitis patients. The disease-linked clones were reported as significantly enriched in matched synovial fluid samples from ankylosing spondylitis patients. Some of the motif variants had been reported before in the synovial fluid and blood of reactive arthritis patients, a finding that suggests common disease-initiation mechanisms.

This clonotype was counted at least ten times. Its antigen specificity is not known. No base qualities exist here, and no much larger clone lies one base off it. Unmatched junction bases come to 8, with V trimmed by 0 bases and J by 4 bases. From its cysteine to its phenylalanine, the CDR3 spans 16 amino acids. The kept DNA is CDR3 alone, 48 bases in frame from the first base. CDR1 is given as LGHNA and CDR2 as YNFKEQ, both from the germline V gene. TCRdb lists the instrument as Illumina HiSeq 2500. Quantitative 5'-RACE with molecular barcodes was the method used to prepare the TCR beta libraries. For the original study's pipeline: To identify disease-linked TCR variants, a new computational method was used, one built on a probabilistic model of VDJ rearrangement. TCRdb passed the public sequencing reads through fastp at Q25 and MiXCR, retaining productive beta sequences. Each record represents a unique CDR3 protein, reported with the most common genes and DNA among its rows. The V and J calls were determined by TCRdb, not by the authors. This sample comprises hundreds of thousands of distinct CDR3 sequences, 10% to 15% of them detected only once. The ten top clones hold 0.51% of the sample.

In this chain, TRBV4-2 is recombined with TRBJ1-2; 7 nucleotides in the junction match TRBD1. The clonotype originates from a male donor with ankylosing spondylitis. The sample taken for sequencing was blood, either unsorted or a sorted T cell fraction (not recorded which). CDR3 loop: CASSQELAGGAYGYTF. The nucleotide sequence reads TGTGCCAGCAGCCAAGAGTTAGCAGGGGGAGCCTATGGCTACACCTTC.